This T cell receptor (beta chain) is from a study of blood T cell repertoires in COVID-19 (dated by TCRdb to 2019 to 2021). For the wider study: Collaborator samples came from the United States, Italy and Spain and covered acute and convalescent phases of COVID-19. The repertoires were released in a freely available public database intended as a resource for research on the immune response to SARS-CoV-2. The sample metadata nearly always contained a de-identified subject ID, COVID-19 status, age in years and sex. The material from the prospective study consisted of cDNA or gDNA derived from T cells, B-cell-depleted T cells, or PBMCs. Samples were obtained from the ongoing ImmuneRACE study (first 160 participants) and from 1,000 to 1,500 subjects provided by 6 global collaborators. HLA class I and class II types, where available, came from metadata supplied by the sample provider rather than from assay-based typing. Deeply sampled blood TCRbeta repertoires from subjects exposed to, actively infected with, or recovered from COVID-19 were included in the dataset.

The V and J ends are trimmed by 4 bases and 6 bases, leaving 14 bases between them. The germline V gene (reference sequence) provides CDR1 SGHKS and CDR2 YYEKEE. The CDR3 runs 13 amino acids, cysteine and phenylalanine included. The entry retains the CDR3 DNA only, 39 bases that are in frame from base 1. Remarks on this clone: Its antigen is still unknown. No per-base quality is available; no much larger clone lies one base away.

The full study reports these points: How much clinical and demographic metadata was included differed by source and by participant, and the metadata was provided uncurated.

TCRbeta CDR3 regions were amplified from genomic DNA using the immunoSEQ Assay, a bias-controlled multiplex PCR. The authors processed their data as follows. The number of nucleated cells in each sample was estimated by amplification of reference gene primers within the assay. Sequence reads were collapsed and filtered to measure the absolute abundance of every unique TCRbeta CDR3 rearrangement. For each sample, productive Simpson clonality was calculated as the square root of Simpson's diversity index across productive rearrangements. TCRdb retrieved this table from immuneACCESS and kept in-frame rearrangements only. Not all clones are present; in checked studies, unresolved V genes account for under half, and no reason is known for the remainder. V, J and clone size are taken as reported in that table, and D and trimming were inferred from the DNA itself. The sample table lists under 150,000 clones, 70% to 85% of them with a count of one. About 15% of the sample lies in the top ten.

The collaborating institutions used their own protocols to collect whole blood in K2EDTA tubes. Collaborator samples were shipped for TCRbeta analysis as frozen whole blood, isolated PBMCs, or DNA extracted from either sample type. Input material: peripheral blood. The chain links TRBV5-5 with TRBJ2-7; TRBD2 is a possible D gene, resting on 5 matching bases. This clonotype was obtained from a woman of 80 years or more with acute or convalescent COVID-19. The CDR3 in this case is CASSAVRAGEQYF. The bases are TGTGCCAGCAGCGCCGTACGGGCGGGCGAGCAGTACTTC.